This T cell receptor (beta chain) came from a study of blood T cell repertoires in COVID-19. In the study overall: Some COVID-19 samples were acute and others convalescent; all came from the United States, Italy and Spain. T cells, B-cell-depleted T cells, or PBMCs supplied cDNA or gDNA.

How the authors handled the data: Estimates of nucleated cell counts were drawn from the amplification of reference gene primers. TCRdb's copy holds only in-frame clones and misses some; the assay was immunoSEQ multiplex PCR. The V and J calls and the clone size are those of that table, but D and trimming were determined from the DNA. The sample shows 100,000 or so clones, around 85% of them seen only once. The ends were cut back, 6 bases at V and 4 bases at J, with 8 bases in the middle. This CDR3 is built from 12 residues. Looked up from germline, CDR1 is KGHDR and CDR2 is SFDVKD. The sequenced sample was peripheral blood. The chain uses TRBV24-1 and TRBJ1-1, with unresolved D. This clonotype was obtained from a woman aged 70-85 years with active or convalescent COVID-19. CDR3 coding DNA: TGTGCCACCAGTCGTACCGGCACTGAAGCTTTCTTT. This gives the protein CATSRTGTEAFF.